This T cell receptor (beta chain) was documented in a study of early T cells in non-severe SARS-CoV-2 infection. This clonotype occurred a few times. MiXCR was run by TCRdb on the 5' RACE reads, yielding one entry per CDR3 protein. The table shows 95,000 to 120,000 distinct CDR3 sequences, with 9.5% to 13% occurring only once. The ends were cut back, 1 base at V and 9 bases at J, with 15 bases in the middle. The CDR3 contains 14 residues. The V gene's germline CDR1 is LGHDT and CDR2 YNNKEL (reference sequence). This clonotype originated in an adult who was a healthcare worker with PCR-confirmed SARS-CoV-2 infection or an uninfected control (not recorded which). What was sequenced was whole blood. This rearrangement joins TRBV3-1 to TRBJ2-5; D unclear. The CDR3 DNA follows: TGTGCCAGCAGCCAAGTTCGGGCAGCGCAGCCCCAGTACTTC. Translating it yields CASSQVRAAQPQYF.